This T cell receptor beta chain was sequenced for a study of identical twins. Findings and caveats of the study: The abundant beta clonotypes from cord blood had fewer insertions, and memory repertoires had none of this. Where out-of-frame alpha sequences were twin-shared, they showed excess low generation probability. With monozygotic twins, out-of-frame TCR alpha sharing exceeded what models estimated.

V shed 3 bases and J shed 4 bases, with 9 bases lying between them. This CDR3 contains 12 residues. CDR1 SQVTM and CDR2 ANQGSEA come from the germline V gene. TCRdb used MiXCR to reprocess the 5' RACE reads, holding one entry per CDR3 protein. The sample contains 1.5 million to 2 million distinct CDR3 sequences, less than 35% of which appear only once. This clonotype was seen repeatedly, ten times or more. Its antigen is not identified. The V gene is TRBV29-1, the J gene TRBJ1-2; no definite D call. The source is a newborn girl in good health. Input material: cord blood. The CDR3 DNA sequence: TGCAGCGTTGAGCAGTTGGGCTATGGCTACACCTTC. Translation gives CSVEQLGYGYTF.